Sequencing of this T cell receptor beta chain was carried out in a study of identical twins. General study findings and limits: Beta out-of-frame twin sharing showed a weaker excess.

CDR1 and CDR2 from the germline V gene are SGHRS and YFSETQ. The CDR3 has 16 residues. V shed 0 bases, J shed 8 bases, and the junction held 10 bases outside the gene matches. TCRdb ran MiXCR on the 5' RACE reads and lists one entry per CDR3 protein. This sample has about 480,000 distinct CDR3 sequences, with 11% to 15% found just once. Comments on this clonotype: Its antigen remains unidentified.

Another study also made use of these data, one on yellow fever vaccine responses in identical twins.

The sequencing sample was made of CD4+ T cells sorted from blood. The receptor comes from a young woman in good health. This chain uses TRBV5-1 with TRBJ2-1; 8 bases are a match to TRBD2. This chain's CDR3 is CASSLGSMSGSDEQFF. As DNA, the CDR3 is TGCGCCAGCAGCTTGGGGTCTATGAGCGGGAGCGATGAGCAGTTCTTC. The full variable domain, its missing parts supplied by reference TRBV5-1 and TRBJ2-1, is KAGVTQTPRYLIKTRGQQVTLSCSPISGHRSVSWYQQTPGQGLQFLFEYFSETQRNKGNFPGRFSGRQFSNSRSEMNVSTLELGDSALYLCASSLGSMSGSDEQFFGPGTRLTVL.